The T cell receptor (beta chain) under discussion was sequenced for a study of T cell responses to AZD1222 COVID-19 vaccine. Only in-frame clones appear in the TCRdb table, and some are missing; sequencing was by immunoSEQ multiplex PCR. The sample records some 120,000 clones, over 85% being singletons. Trimming removed 2 bases at V and 0 bases at J, with 8 bases between. The length of the CDR3 is 15 residues. The germline V gene encodes CDR1 LGHNA and CDR2 YNFKEQ. This receptor was identified in an adult in good health. Sequenced material: peripheral blood, taken on day 0 of AZD1222 vaccination. The chain carries TRBV4-2 and TRBJ1-3; D remains ambiguous. Written as DNA, the CDR3 is TGTGCCAGCAGCCAAATGAAGAGCTCTGGAAACACCATATATTTT. Residues: CASSQMKSSGNTIYF.